These T cell receptor beta chains were read from a single sample in a study of cytomegalovirus exposure and HLA in healthy donors. Using immunoSEQ multiplex PCR, the repertoire was profiled, and TCRdb retains in-frame clones only, with some absent. Of roughly 100,000 clones listed, 55% to 75% are singletons. The sequenced sample was PBMCs. These receptors were collected from a man in his fifties or sixties in good health and CMV-seronegative. Each CDR3 is given with its conserved first and last residue. A D gene is named only where the DNA matches it firmly. Rows give clone size only sometimes, using once, few, many, or a class for an expanded clone.

>-|TRBV7-9|TRBD1|TRBJ2-2
TGTTCCAGCAGGTCCGGGACAGGGGACACCGGGGAGCTGTTTTTT
CSSRSGTGDTGELFF
>-|TRBV7-9|TRBD1|TRBJ2-7
TGTGCCAGCAGCTTCCCGGGACAGGGAAAGCAGTACTTC
CASSFPGQGKQYF
>-|TRBV5-1|-|TRBJ2-3
TGCGCCAGCAGCTTAACGTCGGGGGAGACAGATACGCAGTATTTT
CASSLTSGETDTQYF
>many|TRBV14|-|TRBJ1-1
TGTGCCAGCAGCCAGGTCGGGGTGACTGAAGCTTTCTTT
CASSQVGVTEAFF
>-|TRBV28|-|TRBJ1-5
TGTGCCAGCAGTTTTCTGAGCAATCAGCCCCAGCATTTT
CASSFLSNQPQHF
>-|TRBV9|TRBD2|TRBJ2-3
TGTGCCAGCAGCCCCTACAAAGCGGGGAGAACAGATACGCAGTATTTT
CASSPYKAGRTDTQYF
>few|TRBV5-4|TRBD1|TRBJ1-2
TGTGCCAGCAGCTTGGTCCCGGGACAGGGGGCGGGCTACACCTTC
CASSLVPGQGAGYTF
>-|TRBV5-4|-|TRBJ1-2
TGTGCCAGCAGCTACCTTCACTCCCCTAATTACTATGGCTACACCTTC
CASSYLHSPNYYGYTF
>-|TRBV19|-|TRBJ1-1
TGTGCCAGTAGTATAGAAACGGGGACTCGGGGTAGGACTGAAGCTTTCTTT
CASSIETGTRGRTEAFF
>few|TRBV29-1|-|TRBJ2-6
TGCAGCGCCGAGAAGATAGCGGGGGCCAACGTCCTGACTTTC
CSAEKIAGANVLTF
>-|TRBV27|-|TRBJ2-5
TGTGCCAGCAGTTTCCACCCTCCGGAGTTCGAGACCCAGTACTTC
CASSFHPPEFETQYF
>-|TRBV5-1|TRBD1|TRBJ1-2
TGCGCCAGCAGCTCAGGACAGGGGAACTTCTATGGCTACACCTTC
CASSSGQGNFYGYTF
>few|TRBV19|TRBD2|TRBJ2-7
TGTGCCAGTAGTATAGAGGCGGGGGGCTACGAGCAGTACTTC
CASSIEAGGYEQYF
>few|TRBV2|TRBD1|TRBJ1-5
TGTGCCAGCAGGACCGACAGGGGTGATCAGCCCCAGCATTTT
CASRTDRGDQPQHF
>-|TRBV5-1|TRBD1|TRBJ1-2
TGCGCCAGCAGCGCTTTCTCTTCGGGACAGGGGGCGAGTGGCTACACCTTC
CASSAFSSGQGASGYTF
>-|TRBV9|-|TRBJ1-1
TGTGCCAGCGGGAGGGGCCCCCACACTGAAGCTTTCTTT
CASGRGPHTEAFF
>-|TRBV7-9|TRBD1|TRBJ1-2
TGTGCCAGCAGCCCATCGGACAGGGGAACATATGGCTACACCTTC
CASSPSDRGTYGYTF
>-|TRBV6-1|TRBD1|TRBJ2-7
TGTGCCAGCGGACGACAGGGGCCCTACGAGCAGTACTTC
CASGRQGPYEQYF
>-|TRBV27|TRBD2|TRBJ2-5
TGTGCCAGCAGTTTGATTTCTAGCGGGAGCCGTCGGGAGACCCAGTACTTC
CASSLISSGSRRETQYF
>-|TRBV19|TRBD1|TRBJ1-5
TGTGCCAGTAGATTAGACAGGGGCAATCAGCCCCAGCATTTT
CASRLDRGNQPQHF
>-|TRBV19|-|TRBJ2-7
TGTGCCAGTAGTACTCTGCGGGGACAGTCAGGGTACGAGCAGTACTTC
CASSTLRGQSGYEQYF
>few|TRBV9|TRBD2|TRBJ2-1
TGTGCCAGCAGCCCCAGTCCCCTCAGCGGGAGGGCCTACAATGAGCAGTTCTTC
CASSPSPLSGRAYNEQFF
>-|TRBV19|-|TRBJ1-2
TGTGCCAGTAGCGTGGTAGGGGCTCTAGATGGCTACACCTTC
CASSVVGALDGYTF
>-|TRBV9|-|TRBJ2-1
TGTGCCAGCAGCCAAGCGTGGAATGAGCAGTTCTTC
CASSQAWNEQFF
>few|TRBV13|TRBD1|TRBJ1-6
TGTGCCAGCAGTTACAGGGGGCAGGGATCACCCCTCCACTTT
CASSYRGQGSPLHF
>once|TRBV6-1|-|TRBJ2-5
TGTGCCAGCAGCCCCGAGGGCGGGGCGCAGACCCAGTACTTC
CASSPEGGAQTQYF
>few|TRBV4-1|-|TRBJ1-5
TGCGCCAGCAGCCAAGATACGGGGGTTAGCAATCAGCCCCAGCATTTT
CASSQDTGVSNQPQHF
>-|TRBV10-3|TRBD2|TRBJ2-1
TGTGCCATCAGTGAGAGGGCTAGCGGGGGAAATAATGAGCAGTTCTTC
CAISERASGGNNEQFF
>-|TRBV7-3|-|TRBJ1-1
TGTGCCAGCAGCGCAGGGGTGGGTGCTTTCTTT
CASSAGVGAFF
>-|TRBV9|-|TRBJ1-1
TGTGCCAGCAGCGTAGGAGGGGGGGGCACTGAAGCTTTCTTT
CASSVGGGGTEAFF
>-|TRBV6-4|-|TRBJ1-6
TGTGCCAGCAGTGAGAGTTCCGACAGCTTTTCACCCCTCCACTTT
CASSESSDSFSPLHF
>-|TRBV7-9|TRBD2|TRBJ2-7
TGTGCCAGCAGCCCACTAGCGCTCCGCTACGAGCAGTACTTC
CASSPLALRYEQYF
>once|TRBV9|-|TRBJ1-1
TGTGCCAGCAGCGTGACACCAGGGTCCACTGAAGCTTTCTTT
CASSVTPGSTEAFF
>-|TRBV25-1|-|TRBJ2-3
TGTGCCAGCAGTGAATCGAAGGGGTTCGGCACAGATACGCAGTATTTT
CASSESKGFGTDTQYF
>-|TRBV7-3|TRBD2|TRBJ2-2
TGTGCCAGCAGCTTATCGGGAGGGACTCACACCGGGGAGCTGTTTTTT
CASSLSGGTHTGELFF
>-|TRBV7-3|-|TRBJ2-2
TGTGCCAGCAGCTTAACGATGATTCGGGGAGGCTCGGGGACCGGGGAGCTGTTTTTT
CASSLTMIRGGSGTGELFF
>-|TRBV5-1|-|TRBJ2-7
TGCGCCAGCACCGCGAGCTCCTACGAGCAGTACTTC
CASTASSYEQYF
>-|TRBV4-1|-|TRBJ1-6
TGCGCCAGCAGCCAAGATGGCAGGGATAATTCACCCCTCCACTTT
CASSQDGRDNSPLHF
>-|TRBV11-2|-|TRBJ2-7
TGTGCCAGCAGCCCTACGGGGGTCTACGAGCAGTACTTC
CASSPTGVYEQYF
>-|TRBV7-3|TRBD1|TRBJ1-1
TGTGCCAGCAGCTTAACCGGGACAGACGATAACACTGAAGCTTTCTTT
CASSLTGTDDNTEAFF
>-|TRBV27|TRBD1|TRBJ1-6
TGTGCCAGCAGTCCTAGGTCACAGGGGGAGAATTCACCCCTCCACTTT
CASSPRSQGENSPLHF
>-|TRBV27|-|TRBJ1-5
TGTGCCAGCAGTTCCCTGGGGGGATCGGGCAATCAGCCCCAGCATTTT
CASSSLGGSGNQPQHF
>few|TRBV15|TRBD1|TRBJ1-6
TGTGCCACCAGCACCGTCCGGACAGGGGGTTTTTCACCCCTCCACTTT
CATSTVRTGGFSPLHF
>-|TRBV11-2|-|TRBJ1-1
TGTGCCAGCAGCTTAGGAACGGGATTGAACACTGAAGCTTTCTTT
CASSLGTGLNTEAFF
>-|TRBV28|TRBD1|TRBJ2-5
TGTGCCAGCAGTCAACGAGGACAGGGGCTGGAGACCCAGTACTTC
CASSQRGQGLETQYF
>-|TRBV27|TRBD1|TRBJ2-7
TGTGCCAGCAGTTTATCTTTCGGAATTACAGGGGTTTCCTTC
CASSLSFGITGVSF
>-|TRBV6-1|TRBD1|TRBJ1-2
TGTGCCAGCAACACTCGACAGGGTAGTAACTATGGCTACACCTTC
CASNTRQGSNYGYTF
>-|TRBV28|TRBD1|TRBJ1-3
TGTGCCAGCAGTTGGACAGGGCCAGCTGGAAACACCATATATTTT
CASSWTGPAGNTIYF
>few|TRBV27|TRBD2|TRBJ2-1
TGTGCCAGCAGTTTTGCGGCGGGGGGCTCCTACAATGAGCAGTTCTTC
CASSFAAGGSYNEQFF
>-|TRBV19|-|TRBJ2-2
TGTGCCAGTAGTACCACGGTCACCGGGGAGCTGTTTTTT
CASSTTVTGELFF
>-|TRBV7-9|TRBD1|TRBJ1-2
TGTGCCAGCAGCTCGCTGGGACAGGGGGGCTACACCTTC
CASSSLGQGGYTF
>-|TRBV30|-|TRBJ2-1
TGTGCCTGTAGGTCCGGGAGTAGGTCCTACAATGAGCAGTTCTTC
CACRSGSRSYNEQFF